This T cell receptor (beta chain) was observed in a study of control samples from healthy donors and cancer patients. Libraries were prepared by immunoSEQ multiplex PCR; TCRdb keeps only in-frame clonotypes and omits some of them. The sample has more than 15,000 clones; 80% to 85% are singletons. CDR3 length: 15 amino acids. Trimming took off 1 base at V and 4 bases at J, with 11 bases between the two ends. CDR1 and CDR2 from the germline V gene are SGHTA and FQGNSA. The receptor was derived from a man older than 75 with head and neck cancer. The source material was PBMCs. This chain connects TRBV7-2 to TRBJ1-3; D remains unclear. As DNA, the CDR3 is TGTGCCAGCAGCTTAGTAGCAGGAAACGGAAACACCATATATTTT. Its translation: CASSLVAGNGNTIYF.